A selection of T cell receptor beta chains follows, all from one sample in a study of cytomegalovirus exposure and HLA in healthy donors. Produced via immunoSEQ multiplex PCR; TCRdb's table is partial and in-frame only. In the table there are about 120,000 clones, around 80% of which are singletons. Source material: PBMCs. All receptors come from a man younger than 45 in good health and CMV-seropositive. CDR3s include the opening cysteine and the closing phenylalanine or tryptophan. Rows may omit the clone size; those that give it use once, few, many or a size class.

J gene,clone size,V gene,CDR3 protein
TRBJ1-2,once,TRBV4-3,CASSQETANYGYTF
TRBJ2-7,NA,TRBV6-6,CASSSGGRAYEQYF
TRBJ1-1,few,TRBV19,CASSLGTGGTEAFF
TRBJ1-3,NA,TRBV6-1,CATHRAGNTIYF
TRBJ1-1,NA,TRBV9,CASSPRPTRDTEAFF
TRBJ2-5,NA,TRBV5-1,CASSRGESRETQYF
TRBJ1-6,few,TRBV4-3,CASSQGRLGTNNSPLHF
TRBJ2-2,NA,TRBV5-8,CASSFQRNTGELFF
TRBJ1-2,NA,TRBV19,CASSEDGYTF
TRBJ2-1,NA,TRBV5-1,CASSSGWTSVSYNEQFF
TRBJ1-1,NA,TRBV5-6,CASSLGDRKAFF
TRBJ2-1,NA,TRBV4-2,CASSQDASGGSREQFF
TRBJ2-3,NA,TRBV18,CASSRDRGTTDTQYF
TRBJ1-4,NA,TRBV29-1,CSVEDPRTGGEKLFF
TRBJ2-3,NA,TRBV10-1,CASSPSGTDTQYF
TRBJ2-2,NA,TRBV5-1,CASSLRGRDGELFF
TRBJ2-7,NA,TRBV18,CASSPSPTGFYEQYF
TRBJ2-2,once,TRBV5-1,CASSLSGTGELFF
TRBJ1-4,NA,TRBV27,CASSHAGVGEKLFF
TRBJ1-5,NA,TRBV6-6,CASSYSGDQPQHF
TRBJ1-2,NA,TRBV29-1,CSGGTATNYGYPF
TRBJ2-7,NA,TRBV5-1,CASSLGAGGAYEQYF
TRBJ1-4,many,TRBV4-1,CASSPGGSWATNEKLFF
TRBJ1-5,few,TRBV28,CASSQGQGHQPQHF